Listed below are T cell receptor beta chains from one sample, sequenced in a study of T cells in Graves' hyperthyroidism and ophthalmopathy. TCRdb reanalysed the multiplex PCR reads using MiXCR and keeps one entry per CDR3 protein. In the table there are hundreds of thousands of distinct CDR3 sequences, about 19% of which are singletons. The sample was blood. The receptors come from a man in his fifties or sixties with Graves' ophthalmopathy. Each CDR3 is given with its conserved first and last residue. D genes are given only for firm matches. Clone sizes are given selectively: once, few, many, or a class where the clone is expanded.

cdr3_nt,cdr3_aa,clone_size,j_call,v_call,d_call
TGTGCCAGCAGCCAAGGCCATCTCACTGAAGCTTTCTTT,CASSQGHLTEAFF,many,TRBJ1-1,TRBV3-1,NA
TGTGCTAGTGTTATGGTCCCGTTGAACTATGGCTACACCTTC,CASVMVPLNYGYTF,few,TRBJ1-2,TRBV12-5,NA
TGTGCCAGCAGCCAGTCAGATACGCAGTATTTT,CASSQSDTQYF,many,TRBJ2-3,TRBV3-1,NA
TGTGCCAGCAGCACTCACCTAGGTGGGGAGACCCAGTACTTC,CASSTHLGGETQYF,NA,TRBJ2-5,TRBV9,NA
TGTGCCAGCGTGCGACAGATGAGCACAGATACGCAGTATTTT,CASVRQMSTDTQYF,many,TRBJ2-3,TRBV2,NA
TGTGCCAGCTCACGCTCGACAGGGGGGAATGAAAAACTGTTTTTT,CASSRSTGGNEKLFF,few,TRBJ1-4,TRBV18,TRBD1
TGTGCCAGCAGCTTCACAGGGAACTACGAGCAGTACTTC,CASSFTGNYEQYF,NA,TRBJ2-7,TRBV11-2,NA
TGTGCCACCAGTGATAGGGCCTTGGGAGGGGAGACCCAGTACTTC,CATSDRALGGETQYF,NA,TRBJ2-5,TRBV24-1,TRBD2
TGCAGTGCTAGAGAGCCTCATCCGGGCCTAGCGGGAACAGATACGCAGTATTTT,CSAREPHPGLAGTDTQYF,NA,TRBJ2-3,TRBV20-1,TRBD2
TGCGCCAGCAGCTTGGCAGGGGGCGGGAGCACAGATACGCAGTATTTT,CASSLAGGGSTDTQYF,NA,TRBJ2-3,TRBV5-1,TRBD1
TGTGCCAGCAGTTTGAGGCAGGGCAGCCTAGTTGAGGATACGCAGTATTTT,CASSLRQGSLVEDTQYF,many,TRBJ2-3,TRBV28,NA
TGTGCCAGCAGCCGCGACAGGGTCGGCTACACCTTC,CASSRDRVGYTF,few,TRBJ1-2,TRBV3-1,TRBD1